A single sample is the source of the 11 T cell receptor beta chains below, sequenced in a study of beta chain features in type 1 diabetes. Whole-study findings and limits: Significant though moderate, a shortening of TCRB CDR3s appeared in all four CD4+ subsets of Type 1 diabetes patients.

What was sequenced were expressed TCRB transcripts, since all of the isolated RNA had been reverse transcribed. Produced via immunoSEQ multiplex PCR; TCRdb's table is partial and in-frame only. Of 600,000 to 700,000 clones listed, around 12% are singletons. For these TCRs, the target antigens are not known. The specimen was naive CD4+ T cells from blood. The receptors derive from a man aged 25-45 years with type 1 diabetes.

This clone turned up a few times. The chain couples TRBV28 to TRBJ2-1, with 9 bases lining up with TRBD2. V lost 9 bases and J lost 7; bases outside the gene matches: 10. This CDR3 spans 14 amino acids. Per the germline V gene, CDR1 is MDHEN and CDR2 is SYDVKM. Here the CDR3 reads CASRGGGARNEQFF. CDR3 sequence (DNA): TGTGCCAGTCGAGGCGGGGGGGCTAGGAATGAGCAGTTCTTC. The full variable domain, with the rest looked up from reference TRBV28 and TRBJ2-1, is DVKVTQSSRYLVKRTGEKVFLECVQDMDHENMFWYRQDPGLGLRLIYFSYDVKMKEKGDIPEGYSVSREKKERFSLILESASTNQTSMYLCASRGGGARNEQFFGPGTRLTVL.

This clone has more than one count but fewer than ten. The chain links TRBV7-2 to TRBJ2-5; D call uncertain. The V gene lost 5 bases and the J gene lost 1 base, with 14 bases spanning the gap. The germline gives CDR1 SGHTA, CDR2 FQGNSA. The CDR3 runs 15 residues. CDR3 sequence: CASSPQWRPQETQYF. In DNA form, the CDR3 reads TGTGCCAGCAGCCCCCAGTGGAGACCCCAAGAGACCCAGTACTTC.

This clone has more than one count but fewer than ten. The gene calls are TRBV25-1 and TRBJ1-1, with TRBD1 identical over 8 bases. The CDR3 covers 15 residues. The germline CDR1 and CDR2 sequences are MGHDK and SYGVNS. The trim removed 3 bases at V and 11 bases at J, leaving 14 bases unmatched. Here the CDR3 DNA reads TGTGCCAGCAGTGATCCCGGACAGGGAGTGTTTGAGGCTTTCTTT. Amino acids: CASSDPGQGVFEAFF.

The CDR3: CASSQDRPQRGGNNEQFF. CDR3 in DNA: TGCGCCAGCAGCCAAGACCGACCTCAGCGGGGGGGTAACAATGAGCAGTTCTTC. The chain is built from TRBV4-3 and TRBJ2-1, with 10 bases lining up with TRBD2. Germline loops: CDR1 LGHNA, CDR2 YSLEER. The CDR3 is 18 amino acids. The V gene end was trimmed by 0 bases and the J gene end by 5 bases; junction bases not matched to a gene: 10.

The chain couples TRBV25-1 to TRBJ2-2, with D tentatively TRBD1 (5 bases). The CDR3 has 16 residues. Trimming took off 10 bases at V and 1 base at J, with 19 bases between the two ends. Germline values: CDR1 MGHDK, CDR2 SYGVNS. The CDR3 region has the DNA TGTGCCACCGGAACAGGAGACAGCTTGAACACCGGGGAGCTGTTTTTT. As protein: CATGTGDSLNTGELFF.

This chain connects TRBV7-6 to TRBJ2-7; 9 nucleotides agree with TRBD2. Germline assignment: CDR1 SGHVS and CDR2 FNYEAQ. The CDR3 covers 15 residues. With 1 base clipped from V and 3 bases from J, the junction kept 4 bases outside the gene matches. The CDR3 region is CASSLGSSGDYEQYF. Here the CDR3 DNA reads TGTGCCAGCAGCTTAGGGTCTAGCGGGGACTACGAGCAGTACTTC.

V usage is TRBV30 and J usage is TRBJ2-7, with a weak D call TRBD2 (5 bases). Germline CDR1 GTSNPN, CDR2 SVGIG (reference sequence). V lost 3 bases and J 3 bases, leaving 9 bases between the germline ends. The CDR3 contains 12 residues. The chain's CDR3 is CAWRTSGYEQYF. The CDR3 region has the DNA TGTGCCTGGAGAACAAGCGGCTACGAGCAGTACTTC. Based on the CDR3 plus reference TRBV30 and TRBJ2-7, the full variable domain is SQTIHQWPATLVQPVGSPLSLECTVEGTSNPNLYWYRQAAGRGLQLLFYSVGIGQISSEVPQNLSASRPQDRQFILSSKKLLLSDSGFYLCAWRTSGYEQYFGPGTRLTVT.

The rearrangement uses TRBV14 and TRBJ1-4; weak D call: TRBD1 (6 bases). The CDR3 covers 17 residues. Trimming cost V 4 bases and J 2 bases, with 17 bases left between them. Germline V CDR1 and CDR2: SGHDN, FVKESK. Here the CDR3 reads CASSLFRGEGTNEKLFF. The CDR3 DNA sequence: TGTGCCAGCAGCCTCTTCAGGGGTGAGGGGACTAATGAAAAACTGTTTTTT. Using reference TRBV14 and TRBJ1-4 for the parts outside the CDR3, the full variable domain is EAGVTQFPSHSVIEKGQTVTLRCDPISGHDNLYWYRRVMGKEIKFLLHFVKESKQDESGMPNNRFLAERTGGTYSTLKVQPAELEDSGVYFCASSLFRGEGTNEKLFFGSGTQLSVL.

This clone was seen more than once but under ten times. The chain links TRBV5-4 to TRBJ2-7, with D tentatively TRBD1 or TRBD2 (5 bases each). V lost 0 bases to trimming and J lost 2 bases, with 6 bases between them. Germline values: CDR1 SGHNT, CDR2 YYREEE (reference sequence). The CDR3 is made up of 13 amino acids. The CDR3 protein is CASSLGDAYEQYF. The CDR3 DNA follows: TGTGCCAGCAGCTTGGGGGACGCCTACGAGCAGTACTTC.

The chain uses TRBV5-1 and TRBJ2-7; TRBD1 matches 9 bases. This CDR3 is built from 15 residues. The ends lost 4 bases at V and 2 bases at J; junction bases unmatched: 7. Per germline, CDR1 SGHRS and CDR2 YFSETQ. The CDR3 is CASSPGRDRAYEQYF. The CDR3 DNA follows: TGCGCCAGCAGCCCGGGCCGGGACAGGGCCTACGAGCAGTACTTC.

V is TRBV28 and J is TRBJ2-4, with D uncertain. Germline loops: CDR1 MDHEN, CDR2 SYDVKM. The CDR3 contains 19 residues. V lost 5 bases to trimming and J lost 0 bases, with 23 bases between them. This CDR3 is CASSPRRGALALAKNIQYF. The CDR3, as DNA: TGTGCCAGCAGTCCAAGGCGAGGTGCCCTCGCTTTAGCCAAAAACATTCAGTACTTC.